This entry describes one TCR beta chain. The antigen is unknown. The sample comes from a study of T cell responses to AZD1222 COVID-19 vaccine. The length of the CDR3 is 15 residues. Germline V CDR1 and CDR2: LNHDA, SQIVND (reference sequence). Germline trimming cut 3 bases from V and 5 bases from J; bases unmatched to any gene: 4. Measured with immunoSEQ multiplex PCR; TCRdb has only the in-frame clones, and not every one. The top ten clones hold about 2.8% of a sample with 170,000 or so clones, roughly nine tenths of them seen once. Findings and caveats of the study: Spike was spanned by vaccine-associated CD4 TCRs, with dominance at 160-218 and 743-854.

The TCR originated in an adult in good health. The chain combines TRBV19 with TRBJ1-6; 7 bases fit TRBD1. The source material was peripheral blood, sampled on day 0 of AZD1222 vaccination. CDR3 residues: CASSIQGGNNSPLHF. In nucleotides, the CDR3 is TGTGCCAGTAGTATTCAGGGGGGTAATAATTCACCCCTCCACTTT.